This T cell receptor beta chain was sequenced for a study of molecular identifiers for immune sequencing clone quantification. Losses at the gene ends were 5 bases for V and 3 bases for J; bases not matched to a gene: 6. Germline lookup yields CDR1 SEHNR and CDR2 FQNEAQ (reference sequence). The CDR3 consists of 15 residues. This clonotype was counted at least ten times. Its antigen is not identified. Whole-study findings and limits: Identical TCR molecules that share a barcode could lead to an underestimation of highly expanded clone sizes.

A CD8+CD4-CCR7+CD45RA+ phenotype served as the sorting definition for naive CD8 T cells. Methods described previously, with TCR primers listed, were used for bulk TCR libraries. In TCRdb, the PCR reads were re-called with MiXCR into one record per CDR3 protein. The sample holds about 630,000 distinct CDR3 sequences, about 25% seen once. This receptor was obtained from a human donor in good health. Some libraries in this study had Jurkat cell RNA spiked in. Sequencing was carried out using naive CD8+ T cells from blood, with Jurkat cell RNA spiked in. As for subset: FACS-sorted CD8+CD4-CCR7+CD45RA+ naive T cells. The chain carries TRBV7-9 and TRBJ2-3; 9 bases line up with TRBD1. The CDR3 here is CASSQSGTGTDTQYF. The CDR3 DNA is TGTGCCAGCAGCCAAAGTGGGACAGGGACAGATACGCAGTATTTT.